Given below is one T cell receptor beta chain in context. Its antigen is undetermined. Generation of TCR beta libraries employed quantitative 5'-RACE incorporating molecular barcodes. TCRdb analysed the 5' RACE reads with MiXCR anew, one entry per CDR3 protein. In the table there are approximately 200,000 distinct CDR3 sequences, 9.5% to 15% of which are singletons. This specimen belongs to a study of CD8 T cells in ankylosing spondylitis. Whole-study results and caveats: It appeared that ankylosing spondylitis blood was characterized by a TCR beta motif of several highly homologous variants. Significant enrichment of disease-linked clones was reported in matched ankylosing spondylitis synovial fluid.

The CDR3 has 14 amino acids. Germline V gene sequence: CDR1 LNHDA, CDR2 SQIVND (reference sequence). Trimming pared 3 bases from V and 0 bases from J, leaving 9 bases between. This TCR came from a male donor with ankylosing spondylitis or in good health (not recorded which). The chain couples TRBV19 to TRBJ2-7; no reliable D call. Sequenced: blood, either unsorted or a sorted T cell fraction (not recorded which). The CDR3 region has the DNA TGTGCCAGTAGTATTGAGGTCAGCTCCTACGAGCAGTACTTC. Encoded protein: CASSIEVSSYEQYF.